The present TCR beta chain was sequenced within a study of neoadjuvant nivolumab and ipilimumab in lung cancer. The protocol was immunoSEQ multiplex PCR, while the TCRdb copy is restricted to in-frame clones and leaves out a portion. This sample carries roughly 30,000 clones, approximately 84% of them seen once, and the ten largest clones take roughly 6.2%. This sample comprised peripheral blood, obtained before neoadjuvant nivolumab, alone or with ipilimumab. The receptor was isolated from an adult with non-small cell lung cancer.

As DNA, the CDR3 is TGTGCCAGCAGCGTATGGGCGGGGGGCCTTAAAGGGGAGCTGTTTTTT. It yields the protein CASSVWAGGLKGELFF. V gene TRBV9 combines with J gene TRBJ2-2, with 8 bases matching TRBD2. CDR3 length: 16 residues. Germline CDR1 and CDR2: SGDLS and YYNGEE. With 1 base clipped from V and 8 bases from J, the junction kept 10 bases outside the gene matches.